This T cell receptor beta chain appears in the sequencing data of a study of blood T cell repertoires in COVID-19. Produced via immunoSEQ multiplex PCR; TCRdb's table is partial and in-frame only. The table includes about 100,000 clones, around 90% detected once. V lost 3 bases, J lost 11 bases, and 8 bases lay in between. This CDR3 has 11 amino acids. Germline lookup yields CDR1 LNHDA and CDR2 SQIVND (reference sequence). The chain has TRBV19 and TRBJ1-5, with D uncertain. Sequencing input: peripheral blood. The receptor was isolated from a man between 45 and 60 years old with acute or convalescent COVID-19. CDR3 sequence (DNA): TGTGCCAGTAGTATCTTCGGGGCCCAGCATTTT. Translation: CASSIFGAQHF.